The sequence of this T cell receptor beta chain was determined in a study of cytomegalovirus exposure and HLA in healthy donors. Study-wide points: Cytomegalovirus association was listed for 164 TCR beta chains. TCR beta chain V- and J-gene trimming was linked, in a later analysis, to a missense variant in DCLRE1C.

Vbeta (60) and Jbeta (13) primers were used in the PCR. Sequencing used immunoSEQ multiplex PCR; TCRdb keeps in-frame clones, though not all of them. Among roughly 80,000 clones listed, roughly 84% were seen once. Concerning this clone: What it binds is unknown.

This CDR3 spans 12 amino acids. J lost 6 bases, V lost 5 bases, and 3 bases had no gene match. Germline V CDR1 and CDR2: SGHTA, FQGNSA. The specimen sequenced was PBMCs. The rearrangement links TRBV7-2 to TRBJ1-2; 7 bases match TRBD1. The receptor was derived from a woman between 45 and 60 years old in good health and CMV-seronegative. CDR3 region: CASSIQGNGYTF. The CDR3 coding sequence is TGTGCCAGCAGCATACAGGGGAATGGCTACACCTTC.